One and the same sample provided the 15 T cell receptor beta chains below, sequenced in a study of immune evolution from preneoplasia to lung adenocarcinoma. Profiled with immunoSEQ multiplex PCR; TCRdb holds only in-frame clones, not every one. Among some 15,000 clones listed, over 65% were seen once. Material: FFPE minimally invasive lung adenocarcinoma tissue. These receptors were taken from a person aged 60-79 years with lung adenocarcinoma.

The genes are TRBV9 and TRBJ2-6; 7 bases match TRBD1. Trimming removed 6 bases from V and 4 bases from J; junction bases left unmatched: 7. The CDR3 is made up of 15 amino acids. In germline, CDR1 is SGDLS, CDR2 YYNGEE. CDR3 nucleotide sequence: TGTGCCAGCACCGAGGGGGCGCTCGGGGCCAACGTCCTGACTTTC. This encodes CASTEGALGANVLTF.

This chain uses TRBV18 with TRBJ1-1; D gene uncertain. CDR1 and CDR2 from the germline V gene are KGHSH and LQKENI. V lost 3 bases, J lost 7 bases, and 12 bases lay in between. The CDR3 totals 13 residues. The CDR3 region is CASSPDNSDEAFF. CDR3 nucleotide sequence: TGTGCCAGCTCACCTGACAACTCAGATGAAGCTTTCTTT.

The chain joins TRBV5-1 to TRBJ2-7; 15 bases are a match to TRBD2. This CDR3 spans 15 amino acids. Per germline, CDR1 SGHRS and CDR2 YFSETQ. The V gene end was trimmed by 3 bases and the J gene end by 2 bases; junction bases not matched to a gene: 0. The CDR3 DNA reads TGCGCCAGCAGCTGGACTAGCGGGGGGGCCTACGAGCAGTACTTC. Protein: CASSWTSGGAYEQYF.

CDR3 loop: CASGPATYEQYF. The CDR3 region has the DNA TGTGCCAGCGGTCCCGCCACCTACGAGCAGTACTTC. V is TRBV6-6 and J is TRBJ2-7; D remains ambiguous. With 8 bases removed from V and 2 bases from J, the gap between germline ends came to 10 bases. CDR3 length: 12 residues. The germline gives CDR1 MNHNY, CDR2 SVGAGI (reference sequence).

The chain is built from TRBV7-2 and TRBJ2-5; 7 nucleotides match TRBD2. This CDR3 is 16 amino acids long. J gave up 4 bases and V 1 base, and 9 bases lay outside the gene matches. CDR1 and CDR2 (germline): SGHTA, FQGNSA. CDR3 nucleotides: TGTGCCAGCAGCTTAGGGAAGCGGGGTATTGGAGAGACCCAGTACTTC. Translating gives CASSLGKRGIGETQYF.

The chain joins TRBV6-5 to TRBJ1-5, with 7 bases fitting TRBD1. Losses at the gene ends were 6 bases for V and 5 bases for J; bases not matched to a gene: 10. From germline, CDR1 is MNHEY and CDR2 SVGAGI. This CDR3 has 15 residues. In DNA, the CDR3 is TGTGCCAGCAGGATGACAACAGGGGAGGATCAGCCCCAGCATTTT. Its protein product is CASRMTTGEDQPQHF.

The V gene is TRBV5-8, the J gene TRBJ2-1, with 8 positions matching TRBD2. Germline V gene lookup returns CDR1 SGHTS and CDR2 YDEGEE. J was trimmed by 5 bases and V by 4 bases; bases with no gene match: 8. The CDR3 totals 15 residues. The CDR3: CASSEGTSRDNEQFF. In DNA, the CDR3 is TGTGCCAGCAGCGAAGGGACTAGTCGAGACAATGAGCAGTTCTTC.

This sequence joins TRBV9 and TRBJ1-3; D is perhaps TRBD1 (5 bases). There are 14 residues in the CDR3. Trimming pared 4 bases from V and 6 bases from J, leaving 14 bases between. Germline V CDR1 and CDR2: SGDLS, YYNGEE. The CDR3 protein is CASSLTGYENTIYF. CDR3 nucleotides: TGTGCCAGCAGCCTAACAGGATATGAAAACACCATATATTTT. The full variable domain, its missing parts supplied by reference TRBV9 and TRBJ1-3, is DSGVTQTPKHLITATGQRVTLRCSPRSGDLSVYWYQQSLDQGLQFLIQYYNGEERAKGNILERFSAQQFPDLHSELNLSSLELGDSALYFCASSLTGYENTIYFGEGSWLTVV.

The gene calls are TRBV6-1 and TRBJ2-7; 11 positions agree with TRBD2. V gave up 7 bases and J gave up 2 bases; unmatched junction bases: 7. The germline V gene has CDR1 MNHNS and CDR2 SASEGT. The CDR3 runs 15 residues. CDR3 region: CASIITSGGAYEQYF. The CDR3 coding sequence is TGTGCCAGCATCATCACTAGCGGGGGCGCCTACGAGCAGTACTTC.

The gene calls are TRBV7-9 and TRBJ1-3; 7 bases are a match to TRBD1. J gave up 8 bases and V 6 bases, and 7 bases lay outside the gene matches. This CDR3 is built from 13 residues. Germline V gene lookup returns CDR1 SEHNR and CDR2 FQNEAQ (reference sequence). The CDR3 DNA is TGTGCCAGCAGTCCCCAGGGGGTAGACACCATATATTTT. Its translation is CASSPQGVDTIYF.

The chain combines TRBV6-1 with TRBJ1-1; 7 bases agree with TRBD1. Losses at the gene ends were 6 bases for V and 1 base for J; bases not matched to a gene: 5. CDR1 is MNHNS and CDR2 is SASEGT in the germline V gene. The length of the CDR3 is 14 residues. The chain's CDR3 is CASRYRGQNTEAFF. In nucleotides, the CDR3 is TGTGCCAGCAGATACAGGGGCCAGAACACTGAAGCTTTCTTT.

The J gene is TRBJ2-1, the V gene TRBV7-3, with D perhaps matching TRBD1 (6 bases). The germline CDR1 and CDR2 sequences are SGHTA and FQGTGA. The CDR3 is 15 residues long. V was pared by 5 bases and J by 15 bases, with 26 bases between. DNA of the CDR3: TGTGCCAGCAGCCCTCTACCGGACCCGGACAGAACCGGGTTCTTC. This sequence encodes CASSPLPDPDRTGFF.

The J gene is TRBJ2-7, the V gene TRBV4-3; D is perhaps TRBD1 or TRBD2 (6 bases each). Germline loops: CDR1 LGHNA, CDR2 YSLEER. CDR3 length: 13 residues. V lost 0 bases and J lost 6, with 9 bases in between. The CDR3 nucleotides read TGCGCCAGCAGCCAAGATTGGGGGGCCGAGCAGTACTTC. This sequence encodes CASSQDWGAEQYF.

CDR3 DNA: TGTGCCTGGAGTGTACAAGGGGGGAATGAGCAGTTCTTC. This encodes CAWSVQGGNEQFF. The J gene is TRBJ2-1, the V gene TRBV30; D may correspond to TRBD1 or TRBD2 (6 bases each). Germline lookup yields CDR1 GTSNPN and CDR2 SVGIG (reference sequence). The CDR3 totals 13 residues. V gave up 0 bases and J gave up 7 bases, with 10 bases separating them.

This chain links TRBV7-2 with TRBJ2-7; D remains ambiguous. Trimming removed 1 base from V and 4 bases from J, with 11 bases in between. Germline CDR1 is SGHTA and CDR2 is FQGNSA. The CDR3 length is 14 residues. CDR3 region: CASSLGPGNYEQYF. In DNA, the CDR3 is TGTGCCAGCAGCTTAGGTCCGGGTAATTACGAGCAGTACTTC.